Detailed here is one TCR beta chain. This sample was taken from a study of PD-L1 blockade in urothelial cancer. Data came from immunoSEQ multiplex PCR; TCRdb stores just in-frame clones and leaves some out. There are about 88,000 clones in the sample; 90% to 95% occur only once, and 8% to 9.5% lies in the top ten. Trimming stripped 1 base from V and 2 bases from J, with 9 bases between. The CDR3 spans 15 residues. From germline, CDR1 is MDHEN and CDR2 SYDVKM. V gene TRBV28 combines with J gene TRBJ1-5, with a weak D call TRBD1 (5 bases). This TCR derives from a man aged 55-75 years with urothelial cancer. The source was PBMCs, collected around atezolizumab (anti-PD-L1) treatment. CDR3 residues: CASSLLGGGNQPQHF. As DNA, the CDR3 is TGTGCCAGCAGTTTATTGGGAGGGGGCAATCAGCCCCAGCATTTT.